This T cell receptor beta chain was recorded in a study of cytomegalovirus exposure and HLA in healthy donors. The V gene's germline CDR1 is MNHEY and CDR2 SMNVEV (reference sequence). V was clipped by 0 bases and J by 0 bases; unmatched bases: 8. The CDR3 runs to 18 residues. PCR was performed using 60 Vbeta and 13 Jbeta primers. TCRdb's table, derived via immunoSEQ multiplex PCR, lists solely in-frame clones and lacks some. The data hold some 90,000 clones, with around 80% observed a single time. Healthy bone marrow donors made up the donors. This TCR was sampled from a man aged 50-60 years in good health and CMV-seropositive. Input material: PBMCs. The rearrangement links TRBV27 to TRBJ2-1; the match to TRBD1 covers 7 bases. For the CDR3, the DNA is TGTGCCAGCAGTTTATCGGTCCAGGGGGTGGGCTCCTACAATGAGCAGTTCTTC. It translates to CASSLSVQGVGSYNEQFF.